This T cell receptor (beta chain) was documented in a study of T cells in Graves' hyperthyroidism and ophthalmopathy. What was amplified from RNA transcripts were TCR beta CDR3 regions. HTBI primers were used for first-round RT-PCR of the TCR CDR3. TCRdb re-called the multiplex PCR reads with MiXCR, one entry per CDR3 protein. The repertoire holds around 340,000 distinct CDR3 sequences, with about 15% as singletons. Exclusion of a patient resulted from uncontrolled infection, other autoimmune disease, pregnancy or lactation. This sequence was found in a woman aged 25-40 years with Graves' hyperthyroidism. Sequencing used blood.

The DNA of the CDR3 is TGTGCCAGCAGCCCCCGACTAGCGGGAACCGGGGAGCTGTTTTTT. Its translation is CASSPRLAGTGELFF. This chain joins TRBV14 and TRBJ2-2, with 11 bases identical to TRBD2. CDR1 and CDR2 (germline): SGHDN, FVKESK. The CDR3 has 15 residues. V was clipped by 4 bases and J by 5 bases; unmatched bases: 3.